This TCR beta chain was recovered during a study of Graves' ophthalmopathy and Graves' hyperthyroidism. The germline gives CDR1 SNHLY, CDR2 FYNNEI. After removal of 6 bases from V and 8 bases from J, the junction contained 10 bases not matched to a gene. The length of the CDR3 is 15 residues. Amplification from RNA transcripts yielded the TCR beta CDR3 regions. First-round RT-PCR relied on HTBI primers, and a second-round multiplex PCR came next. TCRdb re-derived calls from the multiplex PCR reads in MiXCR, one entry per CDR3 protein. The data contain 600,000 to 950,000 distinct CDR3 sequences, roughly two fifths of them singletons.

The V and J genes are TRBV2 and TRBJ1-4; 9 nucleotides match TRBD1. The receptor was derived from an adult man with Graves' ophthalmopathy. Sequencing was performed on peripheral blood. CDR3 nucleotides: TGTGCCAGCAGCGCGGGACAGGGTCGAGGAGAAAAACTGTTTTTT. The encoded protein is CASSAGQGRGEKLFF.